A single sample gave rise to the 3 T cell receptor beta chains below, sequenced in a study of identical twins. From the 5' RACE reads, TCRdb called clonotypes with MiXCR, one entry per CDR3 protein. This sample yields hundreds of thousands of distinct CDR3 sequences, of which 12% are seen a single time; about 1.6% belongs to the top ten. This sample was shared with a second study, whose subject was yellow fever vaccine responses in identical twins.

Material for sequencing was PBMCs. The receptor source for this set is a woman aged 18 to 35 in good health.

The V call is TRBV27, the J call TRBJ2-1; 9 bases are shared with TRBD1. This CDR3 comprises 16 residues. The germline CDR1 and CDR2 sequences are MNHEY and SMNVEV (reference sequence). The junction had 11 bases not matched to a gene; V was cut back by 4 bases and J by 7 bases. The CDR3 sequence: CASSSPPRDRVNEQFF. The DNA of the CDR3 is TGTGCCAGCAGTTCGCCGCCCCGGGACAGGGTTAATGAGCAGTTCTTC.

The DNA of the CDR3 is TGCAGCGTTGTCGAGGGGACCGGGGAGCTGTTTTTT. Translating gives CSVVEGTGELFF. The genes are TRBV29-1 and TRBJ2-2; TRBD1 or TRBD2 may be the D gene (5 bases each). The CDR3 length is 12 residues. Trimming took 4 bases from V and 5 from J, leaving 8 bases between them. CDR1 is SQVTM, CDR2 ANQGSEA, per germline.

Worth noting for this clonotype: The junction departs from the called germline gene at one end, perhaps through a read error. The chain uses TRBV5-8 and TRBJ2-7; 8 nucleotides line up with TRBD1. This CDR3 spans 13 amino acids. Per the germline V gene, CDR1 is SGHTS and CDR2 is YDEGEE. The CDR3 coding sequence is TGTGCCAGCAGCTTGGATCGATTTGAGGACAGGGACTTC. Translating gives CASSLDRFEDRDF. Full variable domain (outside the CDR3, taken from reference TRBV5-8 and TRBJ2-7): EAGVTQSPTHLIKTRGQQATLRCSPISGHTSVYWYQQALGLGLQFLLWYDEGEERNRGNFPPRFSGRQFPNYSSELNVNALELEDSALYLCASSLDRFEDRDFGPGTRLTVT.